This is a list of T cell receptor beta chains from one sample in a study of human T cells and chemical hapten exposure. Each CDR3 protein gets one entry after TCRdb re-called the RACE reads with MiXCR. The sample shows roughly 110,000 distinct CDR3 sequences, less than 15% of them seen only once. The sequenced sample was whole blood, obtained in connection with sensitization to the hapten diphenylcyclopropenone (DPC). Receptors were obtained from a woman aged 50 to 65 with alopecia areata. Some clones in this sample may be carry-over from other donors' samples. Both conserved end residues are part of each CDR3. D genes are given only for firm matches. Only some rows state a clone size, as once, few, many or a class for expanded clones.

V gene,clone size,CDR3 length,J gene,D gene,CDR3 protein,CDR3 DNA
TRBV20-1,few,13,TRBJ2-5,NA,CSGEGTGEETQYF,TGCAGTGGGGAGGGGACAGGAGAAGAGACCCAGTACTTC
TRBV6-5,NA,14,TRBJ1-2,NA,CASKTPASSYGYTF,TGTGCCAGTAAAACACCGGCGAGCTCCTATGGCTACACCTTC
TRBV28,many,15,TRBJ1-6,NA,CASSKIRRSNSPLHF,TGTGCCAGCAGTAAAATCCGGAGGAGTAATTCACCCCTCCACTTT
TRBV7-9,NA,16,TRBJ1-1,NA,CASSSRRTAVNTEAFF,TGTGCCAGCAGCTCCCGTAGGACAGCGGTGAACACTGAAGCTTTCTTT
TRBV29-1,few,13,TRBJ2-7,NA,CSVEERGDYEQYF,TGCAGCGTTGAAGAGCGGGGAGACTACGAGCAGTACTTC
TRBV28,NA,15,TRBJ2-5,NA,CASSLALRPQETQYF,TGTGCCAGCAGTTTAGCCCTGAGACCACAAGAGACCCAGTACTTC
TRBV6-6,many,15,TRBJ2-3,TRBD2,CASSSPGTSADTQYF,TGTGCCAGCAGTTCCCCCGGGACTAGTGCAGATACGCAGTATTTT
TRBV6-2/TRBV6-3,few,15,TRBJ2-7,NA,CASSLPLEASYEQYF,TGTGCCAGCAGTTTGCCACTAGAAGCCTCCTACGAGCAGTACTTC
TRBV14,NA,15,TRBJ2-1,NA,CASSHPQGSYNEQFF,TGTGCCAGCAGCCACCCCCAAGGCTCCTACAATGAGCAGTTCTTC
TRBV7-2,few,15,TRBJ2-1,TRBD2,CASSLDSGAYNEQFF,TGTGCCAGCAGCTTAGACAGCGGGGCCTACAATGAGCAGTTCTTC
TRBV28,NA,14,TRBJ1-5,NA,CASSPREPDQPQHF,TGTGCCAGCAGTCCCCGGGAGCCTGATCAGCCCCAGCATTTT
TRBV27,few,13,TRBJ1-1,TRBD1,CASSLTGAREAFF,TGTGCCAGCAGTTTAACAGGGGCACGGGAAGCTTTCTTT
TRBV18,NA,18,TRBJ2-3,TRBD1,CASSPTGPGMDFTDTQYF,TGTGCCAGCTCACCGACAGGGCCGGGGATGGACTTCACAGATACGCAGTATTTT
TRBV28,many,13,TRBJ1-5,NA,CASTSGFGQPQHF,TGTGCCAGCACTTCAGGGTTCGGGCAGCCCCAGCATTTT
TRBV11-2,NA,17,TRBJ2-1,NA,CASSLGSGLASYNEQFF,TGTGCCAGCAGCTTAGGTAGTGGACTTGCCTCCTACAATGAGCAGTTCTTC
TRBV2,many,10,TRBJ2-5,NA,CASSDGTQYF,TGTGCCAGCAGTGACGGGACCCAGTACTTC
TRBV24-1,many,13,TRBJ2-5,NA,CATSDSAQETQYF,TGTGCCACCAGTGATTCGGCCCAAGAGACCCAGTACTTC
TRBV7-9,many,15,TRBJ2-1,NA,CASSSINYSYNEQFF,TGTGCCAGCAGCTCAATAAACTACTCCTACAATGAGCAGTTCTTC
TRBV6-1,many,13,TRBJ2-7,NA,CASSEARRGGQYF,TGTGCCAGCAGTGAAGCGCGCAGGGGTGGGCAGTACTTC
TRBV7-2,NA,15,TRBJ2-5,TRBD2,CASSARLAGSETQYF,TGTGCCAGCAGCGCACGACTAGCGGGATCAGAGACCCAGTACTTC
TRBV7-9,NA,15,TRBJ1-2,NA,CASRGLRGGDYGYTF,TGTGCCAGCAGGGGCCTAAGGGGCGGCGACTATGGCTACACCTTC
TRBV28,NA,15,TRBJ2-7,NA,CASSSTGAQDYEQYF,TGTGCCAGCAGTTCAACGGGAGCCCAGGACTACGAGCAGTACTTC
TRBV7-9,NA,17,TRBJ2-3,TRBD1,CASSPKYPGQRTDTQYF,TGTGCCAGCAGCCCTAAATACCCGGGACAGCGCACAGATACGCAGTATTTT
TRBV6-5,many,16,TRBJ1-4,TRBD1,CASSYHRGSTNEKLFF,TGTGCCAGCAGTTACCACAGGGGGTCCACTAATGAAAAACTGTTTTTT
TRBV11-3,few,15,TRBJ2-1,NA,CASSSGPSSYNEQFF,TGTGCCAGCAGCTCGGGACCAAGCTCCTACAATGAGCAGTTCTTC
TRBV7-2,many,13,TRBJ2-5,NA,CASSFSYQETQYF,TGTGCCAGCAGCTTTTCGTACCAAGAGACCCAGTACTTC
TRBV28,NA,15,TRBJ2-7,NA,CASSSRGSLSYEQYF,TGTGCCAGCAGTTCTAGGGGGTCCCTTTCCTACGAGCAGTACTTC
TRBV12-3/TRBV12-4,NA,15,TRBJ1-2,NA,CASSLTGAGNYGYTF,TGTGCCAGCAGTTTAACGGGGGCAGGGAACTATGGCTACACCTTC
TRBV20-1,few,16,TRBJ2-1,NA,CSARTRSMLTGNEQFF,TGCAGTGCTAGGACTAGGAGCATGCTTACCGGCAATGAGCAGTTCTTC
TRBV18,NA,13,TRBJ2-5,NA,CASSPPTIETQYF,TGTGCCAGCTCACCACCGACCATAGAGACCCAGTACTTC
TRBV3-1,NA,14,TRBJ1-2,NA,CASSSMALSYGYTF,TGTGCCAGCAGCTCAATGGCCCTTAGCTATGGCTACACCTTC
TRBV29-1,few,13,TRBJ1-2,NA,CSVRDERNYGYTF,TGCAGCGTCCGGGACGAACGGAACTATGGCTACACCTTC
TRBV3-1,NA,11,TRBJ2-5,NA,CASSQPGLQYF,TGTGCCAGCAGCCAACCGGGACTTCAGTACTTC
TRBV11-2,NA,15,TRBJ2-7,NA,CASSARPSGPYEQYF,TGTGCCAGCAGCGCCCGGCCCAGCGGACCCTACGAGCAGTACTTC
TRBV27,few,13,TRBJ2-7,TRBD1,CASSQGQGHEQYF,TGTGCCAGCAGCCAGGGACAGGGCCACGAGCAGTACTTC
TRBV20-1,few,12,TRBJ2-7,NA,CSARGMGNEQYF,TGCAGTGCTAGGGGGATGGGGAACGAGCAGTACTTC
TRBV24-1,few,12,TRBJ1-2,NA,CATSENRAGYTF,TGTGCCACCAGTGAGAACAGGGCTGGCTACACCTTC
TRBV3-1,many,13,TRBJ1-1,NA,CASSQGRGTEAFF,TGTGCCAGCAGCCAGGGGAGAGGAACTGAAGCTTTCTTT
TRBV20-1,many,15,TRBJ2-1,TRBD2,CSARSGLAGIHEQFF,TGCAGTGCTAGGAGCGGACTAGCGGGAATCCATGAGCAGTTCTTC
TRBV20-1,NA,15,TRBJ1-5,NA,CSAREGRYSNQPKHF,TGCAGTGCTAGGGAGGGCAGATATAGCAATCAGCCCAAGCATTTT
TRBV19,few,13,TRBJ2-1,NA,CASSRRSGNEQFF,TGTGCCAGTAGCCGTCGGTCTGGCAATGAGCAGTTCTTC
TRBV29-1,NA,15,TRBJ2-7,TRBD2,CSVSGSGRRTYEQYF,TGCAGCGTCTCAGGGAGCGGGAGGCGGACCTACGAGCAGTACTTC
TRBV12-3/TRBV12-4,NA,14,TRBJ2-5,NA,CASSMSVYQETQYF,TGTGCCAGCAGTATGTCAGTGTACCAAGAGACCCAGTACTTC
TRBV28,few,14,TRBJ2-7,NA,CASSLSQGSYEQYF,TGTGCCAGCAGTTTATCCCAGGGGTCCTACGAGCAGTACTTC
TRBV18,NA,15,TRBJ1-5,TRBD1,CASSPDRAGNQPQHF,TGTGCCAGCTCGCCGGACAGGGCTGGGAATCAGCCCCAGCATTTT
TRBV12-3/TRBV12-4,NA,13,TRBJ2-3,NA,CASSPKRTDTQYF,TGTGCCAGCAGCCCCAAACGGACAGATACGCAGTATTTT
TRBV2,NA,15,TRBJ1-6,TRBD1,CASSLMGQGNSPLHF,TGTGCCAGCAGTTTGATGGGACAGGGGAATTCACCCCTCCACTTT
TRBV12-3/TRBV12-4,many,14,TRBJ1-1,TRBD1,CASSPTRQGTEAFF,TGTGCCAGCAGCCCTACCCGACAGGGCACTGAAGCTTTCTTT
TRBV18,NA,15,TRBJ1-2,NA,CASSSDPLSGYGYTF,TGTGCCAGCTCATCAGACCCTCTTTCTGGCTATGGCTACACCTTC
TRBV10-2,few,16,TRBJ2-1,NA,CASSPRLANLYNEQFF,TGCGCCAGCAGTCCCCGACTTGCAAATCTTTACAATGAGCAGTTCTTC
TRBV28,once,14,TRBJ1-1,TRBD1,CASSSGTGAMGAFF,TGTGCCAGCAGTTCCGGGACAGGGGCAATGGGCGCTTTCTTT
TRBV2,NA,12,TRBJ2-2,TRBD1,CASATGFGELFF,TGTGCCAGTGCGACAGGGTTCGGGGAGCTGTTTTTT
TRBV4-1,NA,17,TRBJ2-2,TRBD2,CASSQVDMGLTTGELFF,TGCGCCAGCAGCCAAGTTGATATGGGACTAACCACCGGGGAGCTGTTTTTT
TRBV6-2/TRBV6-3,NA,15,TRBJ2-1,TRBD2,CASSRTSGGGDEQFF,TGTGCCAGCAGTAGAACTAGCGGGGGCGGCGATGAGCAGTTCTTC
TRBV5-1,many,14,TRBJ2-3,NA,CASSLGGGPDTQYF,TGCGCCAGCAGCTTGGGTGGCGGCCCAGATACGCAGTATTTT
TRBV28,NA,13,TRBJ2-7,NA,CASSLQGTHEQYF,TGTGCCAGCAGTTTACAGGGAACCCACGAGCAGTACTTC
TRBV6-5,few,16,TRBJ2-2,NA,CASSYSPGGGTGELFF,TGTGCCAGCAGTTACTCGCCAGGGGGAGGCACCGGGGAGCTGTTTTTT
TRBV2,NA,16,TRBJ2-7,NA,CASSWGPPLSSYEQYF,TGTGCCAGCAGTTGGGGACCCCCGCTGAGCTCCTACGAGCAGTACTTC